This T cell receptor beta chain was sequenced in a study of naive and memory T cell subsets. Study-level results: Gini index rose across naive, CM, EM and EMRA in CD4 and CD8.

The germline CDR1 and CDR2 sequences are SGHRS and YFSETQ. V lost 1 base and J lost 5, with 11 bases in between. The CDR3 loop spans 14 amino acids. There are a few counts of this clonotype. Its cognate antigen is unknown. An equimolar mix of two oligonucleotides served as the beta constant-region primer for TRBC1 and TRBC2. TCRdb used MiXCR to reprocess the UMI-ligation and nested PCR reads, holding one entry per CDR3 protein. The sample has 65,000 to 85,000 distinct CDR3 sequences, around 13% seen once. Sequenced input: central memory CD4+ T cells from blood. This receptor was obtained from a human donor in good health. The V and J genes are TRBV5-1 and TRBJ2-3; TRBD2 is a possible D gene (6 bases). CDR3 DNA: TGCGCCAGCAGCTTGCGGGAGTGGGGAGATACGCAGTATTTT. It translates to CASSLREWGDTQYF.